This TCR beta chain is drawn from a study of blood T cell repertoires in COVID-19. Looking at the study overall: Italy, Spain and the United States were the sources of the convalescent and acute COVID-19 samples. Sample material is recorded as cDNA or gDNA derived from T cells, B-cell-depleted T cells, or PBMCs.

Original processing methods: Amplifying reference gene primers gave estimates of nucleated cell counts. Generated by immunoSEQ multiplex PCR, the TCRdb table keeps only in-frame clones and is missing some. From that table come the V and J calls and clone size; the DNA was used to work out D and trimming. The sample carries about 130,000 clones, roughly three quarters recorded once. Germline loops: CDR1 KGHSH, CDR2 LQKENI. CDR3 size: 16 residues. Trimming cost V 3 bases and J 5 bases; bases outside gene matches: 3. V is TRBV18 and J is TRBJ1-6; TRBD1 agrees at 11 bases. This TCR came from a woman between 65 and 79 years old with acute or convalescent COVID-19. Sequenced: peripheral blood. The CDR3 here is CASSPRTGGNNSPLHF. The CDR3, as DNA: TGTGCCAGCTCACCGCGGACAGGGGGCAATAATTCACCCCTCCACTTT. The full variable domain, completed using reference TRBV18 and TRBJ1-6, is NAGVMQNPRHLVRRRGQEARLRCSPMKGHSHVYWYRQLPEEGLKFMVYLQKENIIDESGMPKERFSAEFPKEGPSILRIQQVVRGDSAAYFCASSPRTGGNNSPLHFGNGTRLTVT.